Detailed here is one T cell receptor beta chain. One end of the junction is discordant with germline, which a read error may explain. It was with 60 Vbeta and 13 Jbeta primers that the PCR ran. TCRdb's copy holds only in-frame clones and misses some; the assay was immunoSEQ multiplex PCR. This sample has hundreds of thousands of clones, with about 80% found just once. The CDR3 spans 10 residues. Germline V CDR1 and CDR2: DFQATT, SNEGSKA (reference sequence). The data stem from a study of cytomegalovirus exposure and HLA in healthy donors. The chain uses TRBV20-1 and TRBJ2-1, with D perhaps TRBD1 (6 bases). The sequenced sample was PBMCs. This TCR was sampled from a man aged 18 to 30 in good health and CMV-seronegative. CDR3: CSIGQPRGFF. CDR3 nucleotide sequence: TGTTCAATCGGACAGCCAAGAGGGTTCTTC.